Sequencing of this TCR beta chain was carried out in a study of cytomegalovirus exposure and HLA in healthy donors. The PCR made use of 60 Vbeta and 13 Jbeta primers. The protocol was immunoSEQ multiplex PCR, while the TCRdb copy is restricted to in-frame clones and leaves out a portion. The sample yields 140,000 to 150,000 clones, roughly 80% seen once. The CDR3 spans 17 residues. The V segment lost 4 bases and the J segment 0 bases; nucleotides outside the gene matches: 7. Germline V gives CDR1 SGHVS, CDR2 FQNEAQ. Sequenced input: PBMCs. The clonotype originates from a male donor in good health and CMV-seronegative. V usage is TRBV7-8 and J usage is TRBJ2-3, with TRBD2 identical over 10 bases. Here the CDR3 reads CASSSLLAGFSTDTQYF. CDR3 nucleotides: TGTGCCAGCAGCTCGTTACTAGCGGGGTTTAGCACAGATACGCAGTATTTT.